This TCR beta chain was sequenced in a study of OX40 agonist ivuxolimab in advanced cancers. The repertoire was sequenced with immunoSEQ multiplex PCR; TCRdb's copy has only in-frame clones and lacks some. The sample includes approximately 29,000 clones, approximately 80% of them seen just once. Deletions cut 2 bases from V and 7 bases from J, with 14 bases between. The CDR3 loop spans 15 amino acids. Germline V gene lookup returns CDR1 MNHEY and CDR2 SVGAGI. Turning to this clone: The antigen is undetermined.

Study observations and caveats: Nonresponders included some who also had low normalized T-cell clonal expansion.

Specimen: CD4+ or CD8+ T cells sorted from blood, collected in a trial of the OX40 agonist ivuxolimab. V is TRBV6-5 and J is TRBJ1-4, with D possibly being TRBD1 (6 bases). The sequence derives from an adult with an advanced solid tumor such as melanoma, head and neck, liver or kidney cancer. The CDR3 DNA reads as TGTGCCAGCAGTTACCTACGGACAGTTACTGAAAAACTGTTTTTT. This codes for CASSYLRTVTEKLFF.